The 11 T cell receptor beta chains given below trace back to one sample, sequenced in a study of cytomegalovirus exposure and HLA in healthy donors. Use of 60 Vbeta and 13 Jbeta primers characterized the PCR. The repertoire was sequenced with immunoSEQ multiplex PCR; TCRdb's copy has only in-frame clones and lacks some. This sample has approximately 45,000 clones, with around 70% found just once. The sequencing sample was made of PBMCs. All receptors derive from a woman aged 25 to 45 in good health and CMV-seronegative.

This clone counts as medium-sized. The J gene is TRBJ1-5, the V gene TRBV19; TRBD1 matches 8 bases. With 9 bases clipped from V and 9 bases from J, the junction kept 7 bases outside the gene matches. Germline V CDR1 and CDR2: LNHDA, SQIVND (reference sequence). CDR3 length: 12 amino acids. The CDR3 DNA reads TGTGCCAGCAAGGGGACAGGCTCGCCCCAGCATTTT. Its protein is CASKGTGSPQHF.

This clone showed up just once. V is TRBV5-8 and J is TRBJ1-6; perhaps TRBD1 as D (6 bases). CDR3 length equals 16 residues. Germline-derived CDR1 and CDR2 are SGHTS and YDEGEE. The V end lost 3 bases, the J end lost 9 bases, and 19 bases lay between the germline ends. The CDR3 protein is CASSSGVGGARSPLHF. The CDR3 DNA reads TGTGCCAGCAGCTCGGGCGTCGGGGGGGCACGTTCACCCCTCCACTTT.

J is TRBJ2-7 and V is TRBV19; a weak D match, TRBD2 (6 bases). The V and J ends lost 5 bases and 4 bases respectively, with 21 bases between them. The length of the CDR3 is 16 residues. Per the germline V gene, CDR1 is LNHDA and CDR2 is SQIVND (reference sequence). CDR3 bases: TGTGCCAGTAGTCCGTCCGTCTCGGGAGAAGTTTACGAGCAGTACTTC. This codes for CASSPSVSGEVYEQYF. The full variable domain, completed using reference TRBV19 and TRBJ2-7, is DGGITQSPKYLFRKEGQNVTLSCEQNLNHDAMYWYRQDPGQGLRLIYYSQIVNDFQKGDIAEGYSVSREKKESFPLTVTSAQKNPTAFYLCASSPSVSGEVYEQYFGPGTRLTVT.

The table lists this clone with a few counts. The rearrangement uses TRBV6-5 and TRBJ1-5; 7 positions match TRBD1. Germline-derived CDR1 and CDR2 are MNHEY and SVGAGI. The CDR3 has 13 residues. Trimming took 5 bases from V and 5 from J; bases not matched to a gene: 3. CDR3 bases: TGTGCCAGCAGTCCCCAGGGGGATCAGCCCCAGCATTTT. This translates into CASSPQGDQPQHF.

The chain employs TRBV30 and TRBJ1-4; D may be TRBD1 (5 bases). V was trimmed by 5 bases and J by 14 bases, leaving 24 bases between them. This CDR3 comprises 14 residues. Germline loops: CDR1 GTSNPN, CDR2 SVGIG (reference sequence). The CDR3 sequence: CAWSRGLVGGSLFF. The CDR3, as DNA: TGTGCCTGGTCTAGGGGACTGGTGGGGGGGAGTCTGTTTTTT. Supplemented by reference TRBV30 and TRBJ1-4, the full variable domain reads SQTIHQWPATLVQPVGSPLSLECTVEGTSNPNLYWYRQAAGRGLQLLFYSVGIGQISSEVPQNLSASRPQDRQFILSSKKLLLSDSGFYLCAWSRGLVGGSLFFGSGTQLSVL.

V gene TRBV7-8 combines with J gene TRBJ2-5, with TRBD2 as a possible D gene (6 bases). The V end was cut by 6 bases, the J end by 1 base, with 9 bases between. CDR3 length: 13 amino acids. Germline CDR1 is SGHVS and CDR2 is FQNEAQ. The CDR3 sequence is CASRRGIQETQYF. CDR3 sequence (DNA): TGTGCCAGCAGGCGGGGAATCCAAGAGACCCAGTACTTC.

The rearrangement uses TRBV28 and TRBJ2-3; D unclear. The length of the CDR3 is 16 residues. The V gene lost 2 bases and the J gene lost 3 bases, with 15 bases spanning the gap. Germline-derived CDR1 and CDR2 are MDHEN and SYDVKM. CDR3 sequence reads: CASSLATYYQTDTQYF. In DNA form, the CDR3 reads TGTGCCAGCAGTTTAGCTACGTACTATCAGACAGATACGCAGTATTTT.

This chain connects TRBV30 to TRBJ2-5; 7 bases match TRBD2. Per germline, CDR1 GTSNPN and CDR2 SVGIG (reference sequence). CDR3 length equals 14 residues. Trimming cost V 3 bases and J 2 bases; bases outside gene matches: 6. In DNA, the CDR3 is TGTGCCTGGAGGATACTAGCGACGCAAGAGACCCAGTACTTC. Protein: CAWRILATQETQYF. Supplemented by reference TRBV30 and TRBJ2-5, the full variable domain reads SQTIHQWPATLVQPVGSPLSLECTVEGTSNPNLYWYRQAAGRGLQLLFYSVGIGQISSEVPQNLSASRPQDRQFILSSKKLLLSDSGFYLCAWRILATQETQYFGPGTRLLVL.

This clone was found a few times. This chain joins TRBV4-2 and TRBJ2-3, with D tentatively TRBD1 (6 bases). CDR1 is LGHNA, CDR2 YNFKEQ, per germline. V was cut by 3 bases and J by 2 bases, with 12 bases left in between. The CDR3 is 15 amino acids. The CDR3 DNA sequence: TGTGCCAGCAGCCAGGACAGCGGCAACACAGATACGCAGTATTTT. Translated, it gives CASSQDSGNTDTQYF.

This chain joins TRBV29-1 and TRBJ2-7; 10 nucleotides line up with TRBD1. Germline V lookup: CDR1 SQVTM, CDR2 ANQGSEA. V shed 4 bases and J 0 bases; nucleotides not matched to a gene: 12. This CDR3 contains 17 residues. The CDR3 DNA reads as TGCAGCGTTGTTGAGACAGGGGGCCCCGTGAGCTCCTACGAGCAGTACTTC. Residues: CSVVETGGPVSSYEQYF.

The V call is TRBV15, the J call TRBJ2-1; 8 positions agree with TRBD1. Germline V gene lookup returns CDR1 LNHNV and CDR2 YYDKDF (reference sequence). The CDR3 length is 16 residues. Trimming took 1 base from V and 2 from J; bases not matched to a gene: 4. The CDR3 sequence is CATSRAGQGAYNEQFF. For the CDR3, the DNA is TGTGCCACCAGCAGAGCCGGACAGGGAGCCTACAATGAGCAGTTCTTC.